The T cell receptor (gamma chain) described here comes from a study of human gamma delta and Vdelta1 T cells. This clone was observed a few times. Germline is not matched at one junction end, which may reflect a read error. Germline V gene data show CDR1 as VENAVY and CDR2 as YDSYNSRV. The CDR3 loop spans 14 amino acids. TCRdb reran clone calling via CATT on the PCR reads. Among a few thousand gamma-chain clones listed, about 5.2% were seen once. This chain connects TRGV8 to TRGJ1 or TRGJ2. The sequence was obtained from a human donor in good health. Material for sequencing was naive CD27+ Vdelta1 gamma-delta T cells from blood. CDR3 amino acids: CATWDRPNYYKKLF. In DNA, the CDR3 is TGTGCCACATGGGATAGGCCAAATTATTATAAGAAACTCTTT.